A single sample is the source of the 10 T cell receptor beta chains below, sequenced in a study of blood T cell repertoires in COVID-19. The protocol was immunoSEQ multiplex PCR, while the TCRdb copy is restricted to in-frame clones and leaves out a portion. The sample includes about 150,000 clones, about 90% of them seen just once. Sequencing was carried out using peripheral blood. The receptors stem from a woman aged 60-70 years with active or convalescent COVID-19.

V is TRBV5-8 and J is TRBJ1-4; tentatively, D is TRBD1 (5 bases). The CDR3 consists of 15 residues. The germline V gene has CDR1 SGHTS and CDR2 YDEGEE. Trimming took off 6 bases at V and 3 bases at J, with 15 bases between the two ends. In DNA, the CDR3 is TGTGCCAGCATCCGGACAATTTCTTCTAATGAAAAACTGTTTTTT. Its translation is CASIRTISSNEKLFF.

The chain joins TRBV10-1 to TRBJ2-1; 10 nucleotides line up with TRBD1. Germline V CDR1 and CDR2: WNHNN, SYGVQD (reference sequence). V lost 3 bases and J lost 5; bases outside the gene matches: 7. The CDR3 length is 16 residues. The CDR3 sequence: CASSDVDRGGHNEQFF. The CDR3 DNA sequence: TGCGCCAGCAGTGACGTGGACAGGGGGGGCCACAATGAGCAGTTCTTC.

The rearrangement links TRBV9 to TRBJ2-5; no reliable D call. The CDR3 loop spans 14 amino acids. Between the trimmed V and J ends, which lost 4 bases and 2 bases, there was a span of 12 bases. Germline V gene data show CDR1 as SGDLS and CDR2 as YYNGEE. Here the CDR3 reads CASSTIPEQETQYF. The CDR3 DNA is TGTGCCAGCAGCACTATACCTGAGCAAGAGACCCAGTACTTC.

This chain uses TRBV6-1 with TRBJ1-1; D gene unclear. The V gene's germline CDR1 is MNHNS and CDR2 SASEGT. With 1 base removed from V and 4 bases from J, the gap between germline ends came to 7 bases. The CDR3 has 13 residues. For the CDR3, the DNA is TGTGCCAGCAGTGAAGAGAGGGTCACTGAAGCTTTCTTT. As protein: CASSEERVTEAFF.

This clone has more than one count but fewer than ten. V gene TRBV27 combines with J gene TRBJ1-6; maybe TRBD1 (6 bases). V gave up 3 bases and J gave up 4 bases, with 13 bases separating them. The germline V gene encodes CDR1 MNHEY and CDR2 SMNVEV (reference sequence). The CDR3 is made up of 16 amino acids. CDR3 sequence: CASSFSGTPYNSPLHF. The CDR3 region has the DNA TGTGCCAGCAGTTTTTCCGGGACACCTTATAATTCACCCCTCCACTTT.

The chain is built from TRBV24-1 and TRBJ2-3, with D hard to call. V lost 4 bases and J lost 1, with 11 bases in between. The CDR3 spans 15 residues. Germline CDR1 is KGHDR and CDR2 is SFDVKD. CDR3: CATSETRPGTDTQYF. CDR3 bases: TGTGCCACCAGTGAAACCAGGCCCGGCACAGATACGCAGTATTTT.

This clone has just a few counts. This CDR3 is CASSLDGGLGTGELFF. Here the CDR3 DNA reads TGTGCCAGCAGCTTAGATGGGGGCCTCGGCACCGGGGAGCTGTTTTTT. The chain links TRBV11-2 to TRBJ2-2, with D maybe TRBD1 (6 bases). Germline V gene lookup returns CDR1 SGHAT and CDR2 FQNNGV. This CDR3 region has 16 residues. V lost 0 bases and J lost 4, with 12 bases in between.

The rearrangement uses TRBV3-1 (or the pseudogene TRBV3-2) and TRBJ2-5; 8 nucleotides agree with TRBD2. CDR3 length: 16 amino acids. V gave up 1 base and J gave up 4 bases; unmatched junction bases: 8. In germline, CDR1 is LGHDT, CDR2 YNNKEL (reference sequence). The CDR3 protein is CASSQGGLAEGETQYF. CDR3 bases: TGTGCCAGCAGCCAAGGTGGACTAGCAGAGGGAGAGACCCAGTACTTC.

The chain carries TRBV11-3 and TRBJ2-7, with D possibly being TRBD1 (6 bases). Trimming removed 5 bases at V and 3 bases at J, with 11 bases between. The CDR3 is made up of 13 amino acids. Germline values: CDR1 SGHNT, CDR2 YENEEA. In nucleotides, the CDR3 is TGTGCCAGCAGCCCAGGGGAAAACTACGAGCAGTACTTC. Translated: CASSPGENYEQYF.

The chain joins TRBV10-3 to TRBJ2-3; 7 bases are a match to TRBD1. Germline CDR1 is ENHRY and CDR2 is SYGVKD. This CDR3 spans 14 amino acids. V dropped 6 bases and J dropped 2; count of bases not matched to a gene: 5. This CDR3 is CAIRGTDNTDTQYF. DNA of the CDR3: TGTGCCATCAGGGGGACAGACAACACAGATACGCAGTATTTT.